One and the same sample provided the 24 T cell receptor beta chains below, sequenced in a study of PD-1 blockade in mismatch repair-deficient tumors. Only in-frame clones appear in the TCRdb table, and some are missing; sequencing was by immunoSEQ multiplex PCR. The sample contains roughly 79,000 clones, more than 80% of which appear only once. This material consisted of peripheral blood, taken 44 weeks after starting pembrolizumab. The receptors here all came from an adult with mismatch repair-deficient cancer.

The rearrangement uses TRBV30 and TRBJ2-7; D might be TRBD1 or TRBD2, each matching 7 bases. Germline V gene data show CDR1 as GTSNPN and CDR2 as SVGIG (reference sequence). The V end lost 0 bases, the J end lost 7 bases, and 13 bases lay between the germline ends. The CDR3 covers 13 residues. The CDR3 sequence: CAWSVSRGGEQYF. The DNA for the CDR3 is TGTGCCTGGAGTGTTTCCAGGGGGGGAGAGCAGTACTTC.

The rearrangement links TRBV4-2 to TRBJ2-1; 8 nucleotides agree with TRBD2. The junction had 9 bases not matched to a gene; V was cut back by 2 bases and J by 12 bases. The CDR3 totals 14 residues. Per the germline V gene, CDR1 is LGHNA and CDR2 is YNFKEQ. The CDR3 protein is CASSQHRTSWRQFF. The CDR3 DNA sequence: TGTGCCAGCAGCCAACATAGGACTAGCTGGCGGCAGTTCTTC.

The gene calls are TRBV21-1 and TRBJ2-1; the table gives TRBD2 as D, unverified against the DNA. TRBV21-1 is a listed pseudogene. The CDR3 sequence is 18 residues long. Here the CDR3 reads CASSKARGSGERHNEQFF. The CDR3 region has the DNA TGTGCCAGCAGCAAAGCGAGGGGTAGCGGGGAGCGTCACAATGAGCAGTTCTTC.

This chain connects TRBV12-5 to TRBJ2-1, with TRBD1 identical over 8 bases. CDR1 LGHNT and CDR2 FRNRAP come from the germline V gene. J was trimmed by 8 bases and V by 6 bases; bases with no gene match: 12. This CDR3 contains 15 residues. CDR3 coding DNA: TGTGCTAGTGGCGCTGGGACAGGCTCGTTCCATGAGCAGTTCTTC. It specifies CASGAGTGSFHEQFF.

The chain has TRBV6-1 and TRBJ1-5, with D possibly being TRBD1 (6 bases). There are 14 residues in the CDR3. Trimming cost V 6 bases and J 3 bases, with 12 bases left between them. CDR1 is MNHNS and CDR2 is SASEGT in the germline V gene. The CDR3: CASRGTLVNQPQHF. The CDR3 nucleotides read TGTGCCAGCAGGGGGACATTGGTCAATCAGCCCCAGCATTTT.

Notes on this clone: A read error may account for a junction end that differs from germline. The V gene is TRBV20-1, the J gene TRBJ2-1; D ambiguous. The CDR3 runs to 11 residues. Germline V gives CDR1 DFQATT, CDR2 SNEGSKA (reference sequence). The CDR3 spells CSARDITEVVF. In DNA, the CDR3 is TGCAGTGCTAGAGATATAACAGAAGTGGTCTTC.

The J gene is TRBJ2-7, the V gene TRBV10-3; D uncertain. The V gene's germline CDR1 is ENHRY and CDR2 SYGVKD. V shed 3 bases and J shed 5 bases, with 14 bases lying between them. This CDR3 contains 14 residues. CDR3 protein: CAISERGGGHEQYF. The CDR3 bases are TGTGCCATCAGTGAACGCGGCGGTGGACACGAGCAGTACTTC.

This clone was found once. This chain uses TRBV4-1 with TRBJ2-2; D uncertain. The CDR3 length is 17 residues. Trimming left V 0 bases short and J 1 base short, with 12 bases between. Germline V CDR1 and CDR2: MGHRA, YSYEKL. DNA of the CDR3: TGCGCCAGCAGCCAAGATGGAAAGGCGCTGAACACCGGGGAGCTGTTTTTT. Its translation is CASSQDGKALNTGELFF.

The CDR3 is CASSGAGPGANEKLFF. The CDR3 region has the DNA TGTGCCAGCAGTGGGGCCGGGCCGGGGGCTAATGAAAAACTGTTTTTT. The genes are TRBV6-6 and TRBJ1-4; D may be TRBD1 (5 bases). The germline V gene has CDR1 MNHNY and CDR2 SVGAGI (reference sequence). V was trimmed by 5 bases and J by 3 bases, leaving 16 bases between them. The CDR3 consists of 16 residues.

The genes are TRBV10-3 and TRBJ1-5; 7 bases are shared with TRBD1. After removal of 7 bases from V and 8 bases from J, the junction contained 8 bases not matched to a gene. This CDR3 has 13 amino acids. Germline lookup yields CDR1 ENHRY and CDR2 SYGVKD. The CDR3 bases are TGTGCCATCAAGTCAGGGGGGGGCGAGCCCCAGCATTTT. Translated: CAIKSGGGEPQHF.

The J gene is TRBJ2-1, the V gene TRBV5-6; 11 bases fit TRBD2. The CDR3 contains 15 residues. With 4 bases clipped from V and 3 bases from J, the junction kept 3 bases outside the gene matches. Germline CDR1 reads SGHDT; CDR2 reads YYEEEE. The CDR3 region is CASSHGTSGYNEQFF. CDR3 coding DNA: TGTGCCAGCAGCCACGGGACTAGCGGCTACAATGAGCAGTTCTTC.

The rearrangement uses TRBV2 and TRBJ1-1; D unresolved. CDR1 and CDR2 from the germline V gene are SNHLY and FYNNEI. The CDR3 is made up of 13 amino acids. V was trimmed by 6 bases and J by 1 base, leaving 9 bases between them. The CDR3 nucleotides are TGTGCCAGCAGGGTACAGAGGAACACTGAAGCTTTCTTT. It yields the protein CASRVQRNTEAFF.

This clone was observed a few times. This chain links TRBV7-9 with TRBJ2-7, with D unresolved. V was cut by 1 base and J by 2 bases, with 6 bases left in between. Germline V gives CDR1 SEHNR, CDR2 FQNEAQ (reference sequence). This CDR3 has 13 residues. CDR3 in DNA: TGTGCCAGCAGCTTAGAAGGGACCTACGAGCAGTACTTC. This codes for CASSLEGTYEQYF.

The rearrangement joins TRBV7-2 to TRBJ2-2; 9 bases map to TRBD2. The ends lost 6 bases at V and 6 bases at J; junction bases unmatched: 8. This CDR3 spans 15 amino acids. Germline V gene lookup returns CDR1 SGHTA and CDR2 FQGNSA. The CDR3 region has the DNA TGTGCCAGCAGTCAAATAGCGGGAGTGTCCGGGGAGCTGTTTTTT. Protein: CASSQIAGVSGELFF.

V is TRBV21-1 and J is TRBJ2-7; TRBD2 was called by the table and not checked on the DNA. TRBV21-1 is deemed a pseudogene. The CDR3 is 21 residues long. In DNA form, the CDR3 reads TGTGCCAGCAGCATACCTACCCCCAGGGGGTCACTAGCGGGAGTGATCTACGAGCAGTACTTC. It yields the protein CASSIPTPRGSLAGVIYEQYF.

This clone has a single count. The J gene is TRBJ2-2, the V gene TRBV18, with D perhaps TRBD1 (6 bases). The CDR3 extends over 15 amino acids. Between the trimmed V and J ends, which lost 3 bases and 2 bases, there was a span of 10 bases. Looked up from germline, CDR1 is KGHSH and CDR2 is LQKENI. CDR3 sequence (DNA): TGTGCCAGCTCACCTGGTGGGGGCAACACCGGGGAGCTGTTTTTT. Translated: CASSPGGGNTGELFF.

This chain connects TRBV6-6 to TRBJ1-2; D is uncertain. The CDR3 contains 12 residues. Germline values: CDR1 MNHNY, CDR2 SVGAGI (reference sequence). Trimming pared 3 bases from V and 8 bases from J, leaving 10 bases between. The CDR3 region has the DNA TGTGCCAGCAGTTATGGAGTAGAAGGCTACACCTTC. Amino acids: CASSYGVEGYTF.

The genes are TRBV10-3 and TRBJ1-2, with a possible D match to TRBD1 (5 bases). Trimming removed 0 bases at V and 8 bases at J, with 10 bases between. The germline CDR1 and CDR2 sequences are ENHRY and SYGVKD. The CDR3 consists of 13 residues. DNA for the CDR3: TGTGCCATCAGTGAGTCGTTGGGGCAGGGCTACACCTTC. Its protein product is CAISESLGQGYTF.

In regard to this clone: One end of the junction fails to match germline, which may point to a read error. The V and J genes are TRBV10-3 and TRBJ2-7; 8 bases match TRBD2. CDR3 length: 13 amino acids. In germline, CDR1 is ENHRY, CDR2 SYGVKD. The CDR3 region is CASSPLAGNEQYF. CDR3 DNA: TGTGCCAGCAGTCCCTTAGCGGGAAACGAGCAGTACTTC.

The gene calls are TRBV15 and TRBJ1-5; tentatively, D is TRBD1 (5 bases). With 1 base removed from V and 3 bases from J, the gap between germline ends came to 10 bases. This CDR3 spans 15 amino acids. CDR1 is LNHNV and CDR2 is YYDKDF in the germline V gene (reference sequence). The DNA of the CDR3 is TGTGCCACCAGCAGAGGGGCAGGGTTCAATCAGCCCCAGCATTTT. This sequence encodes CATSRGAGFNQPQHF.

J is TRBJ2-3 and V is TRBV4-2; TRBD2 agrees at 11 bases. This CDR3 has 17 amino acids. Per the germline V gene, CDR1 is LGHNA and CDR2 is YNFKEQ. V shed 0 bases and J 8 bases; nucleotides not matched to a gene: 10. The CDR3 loop is CASSQEPGTSGEGTQYF. The DNA for the CDR3 is TGTGCCAGCAGCCAAGAACCCGGGACTAGCGGAGAGGGTACGCAGTATTTT.

The chain joins TRBV7-6 to TRBJ2-7, with 8 bases identical to TRBD1. Germline V gene sequence: CDR1 SGHVS, CDR2 FNYEAQ. V trimming: 2 bases; J trimming: 0 bases; junction bases outside the gene matches: 3. The CDR3 consists of 15 residues. CDR3 residues: CASSLWDRSSYEQYF. CDR3 DNA: TGTGCCAGCAGCTTATGGGACAGGAGCTCCTACGAGCAGTACTTC.

The chain has TRBV27 and TRBJ2-5, with 7 bases matching TRBD2. V lost 6 bases and J lost 4; bases outside the gene matches: 14. Germline V gene data show CDR1 as MNHEY and CDR2 as SMNVEV (reference sequence). The CDR3 has 16 residues. The CDR3 region has the DNA TGTGCCAGCAGACCAAGGGCGGGAGCATTACGAGAGACCCAGTACTTC. Protein: CASRPRAGALRETQYF.

V and J are TRBV30 and TRBJ2-2; no definite D call. CDR1 and CDR2 from the germline V gene are GTSNPN and SVGIG (reference sequence). This CDR3 has 13 residues. Trimming removed 1 base from V and 0 bases from J, with 3 bases in between. CDR3 residues: CAWSGTNTGELFF. As DNA, the CDR3 is TGTGCCTGGAGTGGAACGAACACCGGGGAGCTGTTTTTT.